These 4 T cell receptor beta chains came from one sample sequenced in a study of T cell responses to AZD1222 COVID-19 vaccine. TCRdb keeps only in-frame clones here, not all; method: immunoSEQ multiplex PCR. The sample carries some 99,000 clones, about nine tenths recorded once. The specimen comprised peripheral blood, sampled on day 0 of AZD1222 vaccination. Receptors were obtained from an adult in good health.

By share of the sample, this clone is medium-sized. Other DNA sequences in this specimen translate into the identical CDR3. The chain links TRBV5-6 to TRBJ2-5; D is perhaps TRBD2 (5 bases). CDR3 length: 14 amino acids. Trimming cost V 0 bases and J 5 bases, with 11 bases left between them. CDR1 and CDR2 (germline): SGHDT, YYEEEE. CDR3 DNA sequence: TGTGCCAGCAGCTTGGGGCGCGGGTATGAGACCCAGTACTTC. This encodes CASSLGRGYETQYF.

The table lists this clone with a count of one. The rearrangement links TRBV6-6 to TRBJ1-3; no firm D call. This CDR3 is built from 16 residues. V was cut by 6 bases and J by 1 base, with 16 bases left in between. From germline, CDR1 is MNHNY and CDR2 SVGAGI (reference sequence). The CDR3 coding sequence is TGTGCCAGCAGGGGATTCGTCCGGGAATCTGGAAACACCATATATTTT. It is translated as CASRGFVRESGNTIYF.

CDR3 sequence (DNA): TGTGCCAGCAACCCGGGGGGGGTTAACATTCAGTACTTC. This translates into CASNPGGVNIQYF. The chain recombines TRBV11-2 with TRBJ2-4; 8 bases map to TRBD2. The CDR3 runs 13 residues. Per germline, CDR1 SGHAT and CDR2 FQNNGV. With 7 bases clipped from V and 7 bases from J, the junction kept 6 bases outside the gene matches.

The V call is TRBV2, the J call TRBJ1-6, with 7 bases lining up with TRBD1. The length of the CDR3 is 15 residues. V lost 7 bases, J lost 6 bases, and 9 bases stayed unmatched. In germline, CDR1 is SNHLY, CDR2 FYNNEI. The CDR3 loop is CASKRAGGFNSPLHF. CDR3 nucleotides: TGTGCCAGCAAAAGGGCAGGGGGGTTTAATTCACCCCTCCACTTT. The full variable domain, its missing parts supplied by reference TRBV2 and TRBJ1-6, is EPEVTQTPSHQVTQMGQEVILRCVPISNHLYFYWYRQILGQKVEFLVSFYNNEISEKSEIFDDQFSVERPDGSNFTLKIRSTKLEDSAMYFCASKRAGGFNSPLHFGNGTRLTVT.